These 10 T cell receptor beta chains were sequenced from one sample in a study of cytomegalovirus exposure and HLA in healthy donors. Vbeta (60) and Jbeta (13) primers were used in the PCR. Libraries were prepared by immunoSEQ multiplex PCR; TCRdb keeps only in-frame clonotypes and omits some of them. The table has 120,000 or so clones, about four fifths seen once. The sample taken for sequencing was PBMCs. Every receptor here comes from a woman aged 35 to 49 in good health and CMV-seropositive.

This clone was seen a single time. The rearrangement uses TRBV28 and TRBJ1-2; possible D gene TRBD1, 6 bases. The ends were cut back, 7 bases at V and 4 bases at J, with 13 bases in the middle. Germline V gene data show CDR1 as MDHEN and CDR2 as SYDVKM. This CDR3 has 13 amino acids. CDR3 residues: CASTSGVSYGYTF. The CDR3 DNA is TGTGCCAGCACCTCAGGGGTTAGCTATGGCTACACCTTC.

CDR3 nucleotides: TGTGCCAGCAGCGCATCCGGGACTAGCTGGTACAATGAGCAGTTCTTC. Translation: CASSASGTSWYNEQFF. This sequence joins TRBV9 and TRBJ2-1; TRBD2 agrees at 9 bases. The CDR3 has 16 amino acids. Trimming took 3 bases from V and 4 from J; bases not matched to a gene: 8. Per the germline V gene, CDR1 is SGDLS and CDR2 is YYNGEE. Supplemented by reference TRBV9 and TRBJ2-1, the full variable domain reads DSGVTQTPKHLITATGQRVTLRCSPRSGDLSVYWYQQSLDQGLQFLIQYYNGEERAKGNILERFSAQQFPDLHSELNLSSLELGDSALYFCASSASGTSWYNEQFFGPGTRLTVL.

The rearrangement uses TRBV19 and TRBJ1-4; possibly TRBD1 for D (6 bases). This CDR3 spans 18 amino acids. CDR1 is LNHDA, CDR2 SQIVND, per germline (reference sequence). The germline V and J ends were trimmed by 9 bases and 8 bases, with 31 bases remaining between them. CDR3 DNA: TGTGCCAGCAACAAAGGGGGTGCCCCCTTCCACCTAGAGGAAAAACTGTTTTTT. Translation gives CASNKGGAPFHLEEKLFF.

The rearrangement links TRBV19 to TRBJ2-2; 11 nucleotides align to TRBD2. V dropped 3 bases and J dropped 1; count of bases not matched to a gene: 4. This CDR3 comprises 17 residues. Germline CDR1 LNHDA, CDR2 SQIVND (reference sequence). The CDR3 is CASSMRGTSGNTGELFF. DNA for the CDR3: TGTGCCAGTAGTATGAGGGGGACTAGCGGGAACACCGGGGAGCTGTTTTTT.

As regards this clone: At one of its ends the junction is not consistent with the germline gene, which may arise from a read error. V and J are TRBV7-9 and TRBJ1-2; 10 nucleotides align to TRBD1. The CDR3 runs 14 residues. Germline CDR1 reads SEHNR; CDR2 reads FQNEAQ (reference sequence). CDR3 sequence: CSSSLGDRGSGYTF. The DNA for the CDR3 is TGTTCCAGCAGCTTAGGGGACAGGGGCTCTGGCTACACCTTC.

V usage is TRBV27 and J usage is TRBJ2-1; 7 nucleotides align to TRBD1. The CDR3 loop spans 13 amino acids. Germline V gene lookup returns CDR1 MNHEY and CDR2 SMNVEV (reference sequence). The V segment lost 3 bases and the J segment 4 bases; nucleotides outside the gene matches: 0. The CDR3: CASSLGQYNEQFF. The CDR3 coding sequence is TGTGCCAGCAGTTTGGGACAGTACAATGAGCAGTTCTTC.

The table lists this clone with a count of one. V is TRBV5-4 and J is TRBJ2-1; 9 nucleotides match TRBD2. The junction had 9 bases not matched to a gene; V was cut back by 2 bases and J by 6 bases. The CDR3 totals 16 residues. Germline V gene sequence: CDR1 SGHNT, CDR2 YYREEE (reference sequence). DNA for the CDR3: TGTGCCAGCAGCTTTTCTAGCGGGATAAGGAGCAATGAGCAGTTCTTC. It translates to CASSFSSGIRSNEQFF.

The count of this clone is one. This chain links TRBV7-2 with TRBJ2-3, with 8 bases matching TRBD1. Germline-derived CDR1 and CDR2 are SGHTA and FQGNSA. Unmatched junction bases numbered 20, after V lost 8 bases and J lost 1 base. The CDR3 contains 19 residues. This CDR3 reads CASDSGTGGYLVGTDTQYF. In nucleotides, the CDR3 is TGTGCCAGCGACTCCGGGACAGGAGGTTATTTGGTGGGCACAGATACGCAGTATTTT.

The gene calls are TRBV5-4 and TRBJ2-7, with a weak D call TRBD2 (5 bases). This CDR3 comprises 14 residues. Germline V gives CDR1 SGHNT, CDR2 YYREEE (reference sequence). The V gene lost 6 bases and the J gene lost 6 bases, with 19 bases spanning the gap. CDR3 in DNA: TGTGCCAGCACCATACTAGGAAACCCTCTCGAGCAGTACTTC. It yields the protein CASTILGNPLEQYF.

The chain combines TRBV7-9 with TRBJ1-6, with a tentative D call TRBD1 (5 bases). V lost 0 bases and J 7 bases, leaving 7 bases between the germline ends. Germline assignment: CDR1 SEHNR and CDR2 FQNEAQ (reference sequence). This CDR3 has 14 amino acids. CDR3 sequence: CASSLAGGNSPLHF. CDR3 DNA sequence: TGTGCCAGCAGCTTAGCGGGGGGAAATTCACCCCTCCACTTT.